Below, one T cell receptor beta chain is given with its context. Its target is not known. Barcoded TCR alpha and TCR beta cDNA libraries with UMIs came from 5'RACE using constant-segment primers. TCRdb re-called the 5' RACE reads through MiXCR, storing one row per CDR3 protein. The profile shows about 400,000 distinct CDR3 sequences, about a sixth of them singletons. The sample belongs to a study of T-cell memory formation after mild COVID-19. Turning to the study itself: TCR clusters were mostly confined to one donor each.

Study-level results: From day 15 to 85, contracting clones were balanced between CD4 and CD8, whereas later expanders leaned toward CD4+.

This CDR3 is built from 15 residues. The V end was cut by 2 bases, the J end by 4 bases, with 14 bases between. Germline V gene lookup returns CDR1 SEHNR and CDR2 FQNEAQ (reference sequence). The TCR originated in a man between 18 and 35 years old who had mild COVID-19 (a few samples of this study predate the infection). Cell type and time point are not known. Sequences were obtained from PBMCs or a T cell subset sorted from them (not recorded which). V usage is TRBV7-9 and J usage is TRBJ1-1; maybe TRBD1 (5 bases). In DNA form, the CDR3 reads TGTGCCAGCAGCTTACAGGGCGTCGTGGGCACTGAAGCTTTCTTT. Protein: CASSLQGVVGTEAFF.